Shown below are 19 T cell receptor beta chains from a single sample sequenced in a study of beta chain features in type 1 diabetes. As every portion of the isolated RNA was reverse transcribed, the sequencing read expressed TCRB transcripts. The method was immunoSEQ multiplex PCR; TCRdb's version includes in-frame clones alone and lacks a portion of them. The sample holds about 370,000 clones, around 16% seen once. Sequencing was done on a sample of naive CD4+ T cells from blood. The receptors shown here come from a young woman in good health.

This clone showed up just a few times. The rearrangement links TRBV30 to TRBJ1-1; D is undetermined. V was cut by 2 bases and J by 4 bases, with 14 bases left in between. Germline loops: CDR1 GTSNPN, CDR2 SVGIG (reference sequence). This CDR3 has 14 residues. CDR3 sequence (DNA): TGTGCCTGGAGTCCGGGGTGGGTGGGCACTGAAGCTTTCTTT. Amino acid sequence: CAWSPGWVGTEAFF. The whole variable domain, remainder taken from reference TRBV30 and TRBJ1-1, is SQTIHQWPATLVQPVGSPLSLECTVEGTSNPNLYWYRQAAGRGLQLLFYSVGIGQISSEVPQNLSASRPQDRQFILSSKKLLLSDSGFYLCAWSPGWVGTEAFFGQGTRLTVV.

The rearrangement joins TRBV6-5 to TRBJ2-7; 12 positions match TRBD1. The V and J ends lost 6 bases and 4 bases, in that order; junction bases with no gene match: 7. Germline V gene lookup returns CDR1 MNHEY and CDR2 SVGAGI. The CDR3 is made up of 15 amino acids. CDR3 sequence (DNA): TGTGCCAGCAGGACCGGGACAGGGGGCTCTTACGAGCAGTACTTC. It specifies CASRTGTGGSYEQYF.

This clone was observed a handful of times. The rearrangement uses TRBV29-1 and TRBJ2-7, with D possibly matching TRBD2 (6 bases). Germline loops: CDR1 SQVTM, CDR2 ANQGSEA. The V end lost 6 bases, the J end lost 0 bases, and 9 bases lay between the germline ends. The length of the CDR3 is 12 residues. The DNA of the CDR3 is TGCAGCGTGCGGGGTTCCTCCTACGAGCAGTACTTC. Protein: CSVRGSSYEQYF.

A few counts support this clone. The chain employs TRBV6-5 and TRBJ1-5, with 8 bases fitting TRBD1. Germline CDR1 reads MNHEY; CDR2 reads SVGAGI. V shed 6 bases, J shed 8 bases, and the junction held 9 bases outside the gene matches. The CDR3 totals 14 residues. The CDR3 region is CASSLDRGWKPQHF. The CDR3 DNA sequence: TGTGCCAGCAGCCTTGACAGGGGTTGGAAGCCCCAGCATTTT.

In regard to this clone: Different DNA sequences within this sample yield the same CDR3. The CDR3 DNA is TGCAGTGCTAGAGCCAACTACGAGCAGTACTTC. Translated, it gives CSARANYEQYF. This chain uses TRBV20-1 with TRBJ2-7; no reliable D call. V gave up 1 base and J gave up 3 bases, with 4 bases separating them. CDR3 length equals 11 residues. The germline V gene has CDR1 DFQATT and CDR2 SNEGSKA (reference sequence).

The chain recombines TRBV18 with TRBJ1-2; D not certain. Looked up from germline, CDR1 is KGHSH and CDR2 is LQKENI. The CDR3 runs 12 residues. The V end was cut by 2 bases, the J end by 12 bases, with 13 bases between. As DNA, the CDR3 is TGTGCCAGCTCACCAAGGCAGCAGAGCGACACCTTC. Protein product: CASSPRQQSDTF.

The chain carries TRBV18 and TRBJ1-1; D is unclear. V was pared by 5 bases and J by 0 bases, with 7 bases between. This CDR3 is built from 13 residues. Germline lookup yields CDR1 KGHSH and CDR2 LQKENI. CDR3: CASSMEVNTEAFF. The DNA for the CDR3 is TGTGCCAGCTCAATGGAGGTGAACACTGAAGCTTTCTTT.

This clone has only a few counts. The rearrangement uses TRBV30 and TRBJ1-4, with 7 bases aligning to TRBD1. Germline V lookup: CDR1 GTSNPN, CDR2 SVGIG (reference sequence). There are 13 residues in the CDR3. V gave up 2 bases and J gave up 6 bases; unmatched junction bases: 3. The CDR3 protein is CAWSLQGDEKLFF. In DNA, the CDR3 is TGTGCCTGGAGTTTGCAGGGGGATGAAAAACTGTTTTTT.

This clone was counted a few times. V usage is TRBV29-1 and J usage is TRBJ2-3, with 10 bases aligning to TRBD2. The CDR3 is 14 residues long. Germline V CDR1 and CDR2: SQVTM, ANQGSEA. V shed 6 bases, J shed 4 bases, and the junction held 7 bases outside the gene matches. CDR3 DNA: TGCAGCGTCGTTCCTAGCGGGAGCTCAGATACGCAGTATTTT. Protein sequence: CSVVPSGSSDTQYF.

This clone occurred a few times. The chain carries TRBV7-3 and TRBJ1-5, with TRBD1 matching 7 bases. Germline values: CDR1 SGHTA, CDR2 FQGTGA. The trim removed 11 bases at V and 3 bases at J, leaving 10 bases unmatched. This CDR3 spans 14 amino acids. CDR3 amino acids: CAQTPGQVNQPQHF. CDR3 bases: TGTGCCCAAACCCCTGGACAGGTCAATCAGCCCCAGCATTTT.

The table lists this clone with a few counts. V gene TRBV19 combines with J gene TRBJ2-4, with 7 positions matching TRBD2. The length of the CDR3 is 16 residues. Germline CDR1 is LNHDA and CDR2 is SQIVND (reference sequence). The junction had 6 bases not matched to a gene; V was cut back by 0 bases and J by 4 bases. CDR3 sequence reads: CASSIENSGIKNIQYF. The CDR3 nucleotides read TGTGCCAGTAGTATAGAGAACAGCGGGATTAAAAACATTCAGTACTTC.

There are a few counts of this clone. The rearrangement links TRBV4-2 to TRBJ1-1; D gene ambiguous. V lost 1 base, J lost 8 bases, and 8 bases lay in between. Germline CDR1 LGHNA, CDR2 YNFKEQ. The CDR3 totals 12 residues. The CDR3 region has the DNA TGTGCCAGCAGCCAAGTCCTCGGGGAAGCTTTCTTT. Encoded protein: CASSQVLGEAFF.

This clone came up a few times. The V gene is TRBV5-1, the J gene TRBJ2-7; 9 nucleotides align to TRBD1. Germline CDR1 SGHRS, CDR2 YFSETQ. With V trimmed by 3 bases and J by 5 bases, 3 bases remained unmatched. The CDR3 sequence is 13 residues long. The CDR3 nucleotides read TGCGCCAGCAGCTGGGACAGGGTAGACGAGCAGTACTTC. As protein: CASSWDRVDEQYF.

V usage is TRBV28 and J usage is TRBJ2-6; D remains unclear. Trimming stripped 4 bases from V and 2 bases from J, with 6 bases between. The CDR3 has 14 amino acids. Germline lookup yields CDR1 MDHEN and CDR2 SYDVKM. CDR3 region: CASSSPPGANVLTF. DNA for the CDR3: TGTGCCAGCAGTTCCCCTCCTGGGGCCAACGTCCTGACTTTC.

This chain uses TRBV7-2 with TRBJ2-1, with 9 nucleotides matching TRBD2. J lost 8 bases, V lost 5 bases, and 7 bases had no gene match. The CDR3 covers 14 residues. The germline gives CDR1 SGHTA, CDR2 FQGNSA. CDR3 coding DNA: TGTGCCAGCAGCCTGGGGACTAGCTTCTATGAGCAGTTCTTC. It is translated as CASSLGTSFYEQFF.

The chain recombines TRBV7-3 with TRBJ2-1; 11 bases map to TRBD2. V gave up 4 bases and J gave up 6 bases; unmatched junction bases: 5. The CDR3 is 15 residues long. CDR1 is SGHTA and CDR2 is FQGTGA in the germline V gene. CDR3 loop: CASSSGLAAINEQFF. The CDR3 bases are TGTGCCAGCAGCTCGGGACTAGCGGCGATCAATGAGCAGTTCTTC.

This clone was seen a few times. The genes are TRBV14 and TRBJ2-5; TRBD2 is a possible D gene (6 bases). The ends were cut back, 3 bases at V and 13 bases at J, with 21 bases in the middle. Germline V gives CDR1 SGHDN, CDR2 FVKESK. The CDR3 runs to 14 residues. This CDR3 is CASSHRMEGPMRYF. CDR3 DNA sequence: TGTGCCAGCAGCCATCGGATGGAGGGACCCATGAGGTACTTC.

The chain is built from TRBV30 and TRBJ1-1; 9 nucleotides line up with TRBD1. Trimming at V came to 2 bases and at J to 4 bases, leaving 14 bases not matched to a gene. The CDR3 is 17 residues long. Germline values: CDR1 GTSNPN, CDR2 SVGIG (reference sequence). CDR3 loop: CAWSTGTGKVWSTEAFF. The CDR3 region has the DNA TGTGCCTGGAGTACCGGGACAGGGAAGGTCTGGAGCACTGAAGCTTTCTTT.

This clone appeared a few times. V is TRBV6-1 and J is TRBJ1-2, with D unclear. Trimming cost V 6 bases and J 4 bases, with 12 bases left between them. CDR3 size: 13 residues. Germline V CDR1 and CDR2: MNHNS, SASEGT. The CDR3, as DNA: TGTGCCAGCAGCCTGACACAGTCCTATGGCTACACCTTC. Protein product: CASSLTQSYGYTF.